This T cell receptor beta chain stems from a study of T cell changes during pregnancy in multiple sclerosis. Clones were read by immunoSEQ multiplex PCR, and TCRdb kept only the in-frame ones, dropping some. The sample contains approximately 71,000 clones, 85% to 95% of which appear only once. Trimming left V 1 base short and J 11 bases short, with 14 bases between. CDR3 length: 13 residues. Germline V gives CDR1 SGHAT, CDR2 FQNNGV. The TCR comes from a female donor with multiple sclerosis, enrolled in a pregnancy study. The specimen was peripheral blood, collected in the third trimester of pregnancy. The chain carries TRBV11-2 and TRBJ1-1; a weak D match, TRBD1 (5 bases). As DNA, the CDR3 is TGTGCCAGCAGCTTAGGGCAGGGTTATACGGCTTTCTTT. Translation gives CASSLGQGYTAFF.